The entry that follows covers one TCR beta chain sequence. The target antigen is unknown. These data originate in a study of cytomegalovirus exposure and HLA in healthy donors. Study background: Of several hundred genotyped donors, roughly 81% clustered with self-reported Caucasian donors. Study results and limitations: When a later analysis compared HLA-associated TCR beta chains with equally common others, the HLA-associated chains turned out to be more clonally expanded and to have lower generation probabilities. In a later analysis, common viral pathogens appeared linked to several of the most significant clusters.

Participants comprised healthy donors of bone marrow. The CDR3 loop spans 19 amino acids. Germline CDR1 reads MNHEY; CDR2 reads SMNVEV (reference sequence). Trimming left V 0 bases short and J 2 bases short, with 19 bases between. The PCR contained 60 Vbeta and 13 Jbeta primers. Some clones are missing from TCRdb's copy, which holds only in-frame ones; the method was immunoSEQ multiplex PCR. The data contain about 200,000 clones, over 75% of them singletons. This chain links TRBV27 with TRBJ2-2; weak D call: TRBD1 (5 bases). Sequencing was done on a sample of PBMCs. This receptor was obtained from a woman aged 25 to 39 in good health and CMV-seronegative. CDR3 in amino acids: CASSLSVSWGHPNTGELFF. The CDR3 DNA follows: TGTGCCAGCAGTTTATCGGTTTCGTGGGGCCACCCAAACACCGGGGAGCTGTTTTTT.